A selection of T cell receptor beta chains follows, all from one sample in a study of cytomegalovirus exposure and HLA in healthy donors. Method: immunoSEQ multiplex PCR; TCRdb's copy keeps in-frame clones and lacks some. The table records 100,000 to 150,000 clones, about a sixth of them present only once. The sequencing input was PBMCs. The receptors derive from a female donor in good health and CMV-seropositive. CDR3s include the opening cysteine and the closing phenylalanine or tryptophan. The D gene is left open where the match is weak. Not every row has a clone size; where given, it reads once, few, many or a size class.

v_gene	d_gene	abundance	j_gene	CDR3nt	CDR3aa
TRBV5-1	-	few	TRBJ2-2	TGCGCCAGCAGCCCCGACCTACTAAGGAAGAACACCGGGGAGCTGTTTTTT	CASSPDLLRKNTGELFF
TRBV30	-	-	TRBJ1-2	TGTGCCGGGTCACAGGGACCGTGGTATGGCTACACCTTC	CAGSQGPWYGYTF
TRBV5-6	-	few	TRBJ1-4	TGTGCCAGCAGCTTCCTAGCCGGCTCTAATGAAAAACTGTTTTTT	CASSFLAGSNEKLFF
TRBV6-5	TRBD2	few	TRBJ2-7	TGTGCCAGCAGGAACCGACTAGCGGGGGGTGTGGAGCAGTACTTC	CASRNRLAGGVEQYF
TRBV27	-	-	TRBJ2-7	TGTGCCAGCAGCCAAATGGACAGTTCTTCCTACGAGCAGTACTTC	CASSQMDSSSYEQYF
TRBV6-5	-	-	TRBJ2-1	TGTGCCAGCAGTTACTCGAAGTGGGGGGCCTACAATGAGCAGTTCTTC	CASSYSKWGAYNEQFF
TRBV5-4	-	-	TRBJ1-3	TGTGCCAGCAGCTACGATGAGGGAAACACCATATATTTT	CASSYDEGNTIYF
TRBV6-5	TRBD2	-	TRBJ2-4	TGTGCCAGCAGTTACGGTCCTAGCGGGGCCGAAAACATTCAGTACTTC	CASSYGPSGAENIQYF
TRBV19	TRBD2	-	TRBJ2-1	TGTGCCAGTAGGACTAGCGGGACAAGCTCCTACAATGAGCAGTTCTTC	CASRTSGTSSYNEQFF
TRBV5-1	-	few	TRBJ2-5	TGCGCCAGCAAAGCCGGCACACTAATTGAGACCCAGTACTTC	CASKAGTLIETQYF
TRBV6-5	TRBD1	-	TRBJ1-5	TGTGCCAGCAGTTATGACAGGGGAACTCAGCCCCAGCATTTT	CASSYDRGTQPQHF
TRBV13	-	-	TRBJ1-2	TGTGCCAGCACCCCGGGAGCGGGGAATGGCTACACCTTC	CASTPGAGNGYTF
TRBV4-3	-	-	TRBJ2-3	TGCGCCAGCAGCCAACAAATCACAGATACGCAGTATTTT	CASSQQITDTQYF
TRBV5-1	TRBD2	-	TRBJ2-3	TGCGCCAGCAGTTTGTTATCTAGCGGAGGGTTGGCAGATACGCAGTATTTT	CASSLLSSGGLADTQYF
TRBV21-1	-	-	TRBJ1-1	TGTGCCAGCGGGACAGGGGGCTTGAACACTGAAGCTTTCTTT	CASGTGGLNTEAFF
TRBV28	TRBD1	-	TRBJ1-5	TGTGCCAGCAGATATAACCAGGGGGCAGGCAATCAGCCCCAGCATTTT	CASRYNQGAGNQPQHF
TRBV7-9	-	-	TRBJ2-5	TGTGCCAGCAGCTCCGTGGAGACCCAGTACTTC	CASSSVETQYF
TRBV6-5	-	-	TRBJ2-5	TGTGCCAGCAGAACTCCGGGAGAAGAGACCCAGTACTTC	CASRTPGEETQYF
TRBV9	-	-	TRBJ1-1	TGTGCCAGCAGCTCGGGGGGCGGTGAAGCTTTCTTT	CASSSGGGEAFF
TRBV4-1	-	-	TRBJ1-5	TGCGCCAGCAGCCAAGTGGGGAGGGCCAATCAGCCCCAGCATTTT	CASSQVGRANQPQHF
TRBV27	TRBD1	-	TRBJ2-2	TGTGCCAGCAGTTTAGGGGACAGGTCCGGGGAGCTGTTTTTT	CASSLGDRSGELFF
TRBV30	TRBD1	few	TRBJ2-7	TGTGCCTCTATAGGGGGCAACTCCTACGAGCAGTACTTC	CASIGGNSYEQYF
TRBV5-1	-	few	TRBJ2-7	TGCGCCAGCAGCCCAGGGCAGCCCCAGGGGGGGCAGTACTTC	CASSPGQPQGGQYF
TRBV9	-	few	TRBJ1-1	TGTGCCAGCAGCGTCACGTCCAGGGGGAACACTGAAGCTTTCTTT	CASSVTSRGNTEAFF
TRBV30	TRBD1	few	TRBJ1-2	TGTGCCTGGAGGACAGGGGCAAGCTATGGCTACACCTTC	CAWRTGASYGYTF
TRBV5-1	TRBD2	-	TRBJ2-3	TGCGCCAGCGGCATCGGACTAGCGGGGGGTGACACAGATACGCAGTATTTT	CASGIGLAGGDTDTQYF
TRBV5-5	-	few	TRBJ2-2	TGTGCCAGCAGCCTAGACACCGGGGAGCTGTTTTTT	CASSLDTGELFF
TRBV28	-	few	TRBJ2-3	TGTGCCAGCAGTTTACGGTCCACGACTTGGGATACGCAGTATTTT	CASSLRSTTWDTQYF
TRBV6-5	TRBD1	-	TRBJ2-7	TGTGCCAGCAGAAACCGGGACAGCCCCTACGAGCAGTACTTC	CASRNRDSPYEQYF
TRBV4-3	-	few	TRBJ1-5	TGCGCCAGCAGCCAAGATTCGCGTCAGCCCCAGCATTTT	CASSQDSRQPQHF
TRBV5-4	-	-	TRBJ1-1	TGTGCCAGCAGCTTTGGGAGGGGATCACTGAACACTGAAGCTTTCTTT	CASSFGRGSLNTEAFF
TRBV18	-	-	TRBJ1-3	TGTGCCAGCTCACCACCCTCGGGGGGAATTTCTGGAAACACCATATATTTT	CASSPPSGGISGNTIYF
TRBV29-1	TRBD1	few	TRBJ1-2	TGCAGCGTTGAATCTCAGGGGGCGGGCTATGGCTACACCTTC	CSVESQGAGYGYTF
TRBV28	TRBD1	-	TRBJ2-7	TGTGCCAGCAGAAAGACAGGGGCCTCCTACGAGCAGTACTTC	CASRKTGASYEQYF
TRBV11-2	-	-	TRBJ2-7	TGTGCCAGCAGCCAACGTCGACAGGCGTTTAGCGAGCAGTACTTC	CASSQRRQAFSEQYF
TRBV2	TRBD1	-	TRBJ1-2	TGTGCCAGCAGTGCAGAGACAGGGCTTTTTGGCTACACCTTC	CASSAETGLFGYTF
TRBV28	TRBD1	few	TRBJ1-2	TGTGCCAGCAGTACAGGGGGACAGGGGTTCGTTGGCTACACCTTC	CASSTGGQGFVGYTF
TRBV5-4	TRBD1	few	TRBJ2-1	TGTGCCAGCAGCATAAGACAGGGGGCATACAATGAGCAGTTCTTC	CASSIRQGAYNEQFF
TRBV4-3	-	many	TRBJ1-2	TGCGCCAGCAGTCAGACAGGTCCCTATGGCTACACCTTC	CASSQTGPYGYTF
TRBV30	-	few	TRBJ2-5	TGTGCCTGGAGTGTACGACATACGGAAGAAGAGACCCAGTACTTC	CAWSVRHTEEETQYF
TRBV6-1	-	-	TRBJ2-7	TGTGCCAGCAGTGAAGCGGTCGGACTGGACTTCCGCTACGAGCAGTACTTC	CASSEAVGLDFRYEQYF
TRBV18	TRBD1	-	TRBJ2-3	TGTGCCAGCTCACCAGGAGTCCCGGACAGGGAATCAGATACGCAGTATTTT	CASSPGVPDRESDTQYF
TRBV29-1	TRBD1	-	TRBJ1-4	TGCAGCGTTGAAGAGGGGACAGGTTCAACTAATGAAAAACTGTTTTTT	CSVEEGTGSTNEKLFF
TRBV4-3	-	few	TRBJ2-2	TGCGCCAGCAGCCACCCTCACTCGGGAATGACTGCGAACACCGGGGAGCTGTTTTTT	CASSHPHSGMTANTGELFF
TRBV10-2	TRBD1	-	TRBJ1-5	TGCGCCAGCACCGCTGAGGGGGCAAGACAGCCCCAGCATTTT	CASTAEGARQPQHF
TRBV15	-	-	TRBJ2-7	TGTGCCACCAGCAGAGATTTGGGAGAGACTCTCGAGCAGTACTTC	CATSRDLGETLEQYF
TRBV30	TRBD1	-	TRBJ1-4	TGTGCCTGGGCCGGGACAGTGCGGGAAAAACTGTTTTTT	CAWAGTVREKLFF
TRBV30	TRBD2	-	TRBJ2-5	TGTGCCTGGAACCGAAGGAGGACTAGCGGGAGGGCCCCGTCGGTTGAGACCCAGTACTTC	CAWNRRRTSGRAPSVETQYF
TRBV12-5	TRBD1	once	TRBJ2-2	TGTGCTAGTGGTTCCGGAATAGGGACAGGAGGTGTCGGGGAGCTGTTTTTT	CASGSGIGTGGVGELFF
TRBV6-1	-	-	TRBJ2-7	TGTGCCAGCAGTGACCACAATGACAGCCCCCAGTACTTC	CASSDHNDSPQYF
TRBV4-3	-	few	TRBJ2-7	TGCGCCAGCAGCCAAGAAAGGGGTCAGGTCTACGGCGAGCAGTACTTC	CASSQERGQVYGEQYF
TRBV18	TRBD2	-	TRBJ2-7	TGTGCCAGCTCACCAGCGGGAGGGGTCTACGAGCAGTACTTC	CASSPAGGVYEQYF
TRBV4-3	TRBD2	few	TRBJ2-5	TGCGCCAGCAGCCAAGGGTTTGCCGGGGGGGCCGGGGAGACCCAGTACTTC	CASSQGFAGGAGETQYF
TRBV6-1	TRBD2	few	TRBJ2-5	TGTGCCATTTCGGGACTAGCGTTTAACCAAGAGACCCAGTACTTC	CAISGLAFNQETQYF
TRBV5-1	-	few	TRBJ2-7	TGCGCCAGCAGCTTACAGGCCTCCTACGAGCAGTACTTC	CASSLQASYEQYF
TRBV4-3	TRBD2	-	TRBJ2-5	TGCGCCAGCAGCCAATCCCCAGCGGGAGCTGAGACCCAGTACTTC	CASSQSPAGAETQYF
TRBV2	-	few	TRBJ2-1	TGTGCCAGCAGGGGAACAAGACTAGGCTACAATGAGCAGTTCTTC	CASRGTRLGYNEQFF